Below, 17 T cell receptor beta chains from the same sample are listed, as sequenced in a study of T cells in women clearing cervical HPV infection. Assay: immunoSEQ multiplex PCR; the TCRdb copy retains only in-frame clones and omits some. This sample contains about 28,000 clones. The sample comprised blood buffy coat. These receptors all come from a woman aged 18 to 75 with a cervical HPV16 infection that either progressed to CIN3+ or cleared (not recorded which).

A word on this clone: The CDR3 extends 3 residues past the end of the read, so its final part is completed from the germline J gene. The chain combines TRBV5-4 with TRBJ2-7; 9 bases line up with TRBD2. J was trimmed by 4 bases and V by 5 bases; bases with no gene match: 4. Germline V gives CDR1 SGHNT, CDR2 YYREEE (reference sequence). This CDR3 has 13 amino acids. CDR3: CASSFSGSYEQYF. The covered CDR3 bases are TGTGCCAGCAGTTTTAGCGGGAGTTACGAG. The entire variable domain, with the rest obtained from reference TRBV5-4 and TRBJ2-7, is as follows: ETGVTQSPTHLIKTRGQQVTLRCSSQSGHNTVSWYQQALGQGPQFIFQYYREEENGRGNFPPRFSGLQFPNYSSELNVNALELDDSALYLCASSFSGSYEQYFGPGTRLTVT.

With regard to this clone: The missing CDR3 end, 3 residues past where the read stops, is filled in from the germline J gene. The V call is TRBV5-1, the J call TRBJ2-5, with 9 bases that match TRBD2. This CDR3 comprises 16 residues. V was pared by 2 bases and J by 2 bases, with 7 bases of the junction left unmatched. Germline lookup yields CDR1 SGHRS and CDR2 YFSETQ. CDR3 loop: CASSFRLAVGQETQYF. The DNA read from the CDR3 is TGCGCCAGCAGCTTTCGACTAGCGGTAGGGCAAGAGACC.

CDR3 DNA, as far as it was read: TGTGCCACCTGGGAGCCGAGCGGGTCCAAAAACATT. Translated: CATWEPSGSKNI. The CDR3 in its entirety is CATWEPSGSKNIQYF. The J gene is TRBJ2-4, the V gene TRBV5-4; D might be TRBD2 (6 bases). The read ends 3 residues shy of where the CDR3 ends; the end is completed using the germline J gene. Germline loops: CDR1 SGHNT, CDR2 YYREEE (reference sequence). V lost 9 bases to trimming and J lost 2 bases, with 18 bases between them. The CDR3 contains 15 residues.

Concerning this clone: The observed sequence ends 3 residues before the CDR3 terminus, with the missing tail filled in from the germline J gene. V and J are TRBV27 and TRBJ2-2; 8 positions agree with TRBD2. Trimming took 6 bases from V and 6 from J; bases not matched to a gene: 9. The germline V gene encodes CDR1 MNHEY and CDR2 SMNVEV (reference sequence). The CDR3 totals 15 residues. CDR3 bases read: TGTGCCAGCAGCCGAGAGCGGGAGCCCCCCGGGGAG. Encoded protein: CASSREREPPGE. The whole CDR3 region reads CASSREREPPGELFF.

With regard to this clone: The observed sequence ends 3 residues before the CDR3 terminus, with the missing tail filled in from the germline J gene. The chain uses TRBV5-5 and TRBJ2-5; 8 nucleotides align to TRBD1. The CDR3 totals 14 residues. V trimming: 4 bases; J trimming: 4 bases; junction bases outside the gene matches: 6. Per germline, CDR1 SGHKS and CDR2 YYEKEE (reference sequence). CDR3 loop: CASSGGQGGETQYF. The CDR3 bases that were read are TGTGCCAGCAGCGGAGGACAGGGCGGAGAGACC.

For this clone: The CDR3 end is not reached by the read, which stops 3 residues before it; the germline J gene fills it in. This rearrangement joins TRBV5-1 to TRBJ1-1; 8 positions agree with TRBD1. Trimming took 2 bases from V and 6 from J; bases not matched to a gene: 6. Germline CDR1 reads SGHRS; CDR2 reads YFSETQ. This CDR3 has 14 residues. The CDR3 bases that were read are TGCGCCAGCAGCTTTTCAGGGGGCGTCCCTGAA. Translating gives CASSFSGGVPE. The whole CDR3 sequence reads CASSFSGGVPEAFF.

Comment on this clone: The read comes to an end 3 residues before the CDR3 does, leaving the germline J gene to fill in the end. The rearrangement uses TRBV5-1 and TRBJ2-1; 13 positions agree with TRBD2. The germline V gene has CDR1 SGHRS and CDR2 YFSETQ. With 3 bases clipped from V and 7 bases from J, the junction kept 7 bases outside the gene matches. The CDR3 is made up of 16 amino acids. Partial CDR3 DNA: TGCGCCAGCAGCTGGACTAGCGGGAGCTCTCAGAATGAG. It codes for CASSWTSGSSQNE. The CDR3, in full, reads CASSWTSGSSQNEQFF.

The sequenced CDR3 bases are TGCAGCGTTAAACCGGGACAGGGGACTGAAAAA. It encodes CSVKPGQGTEK. The whole CDR3 sequence is CSVKPGQGTEKLFF. The chain uses TRBV29-1 and TRBJ1-4, with 10 positions matching TRBD1. With the read ending 3 residues before the CDR3 end, the germline J gene is used to fill in that end. In germline, CDR1 is SQVTM, CDR2 ANQGSEA. There are 14 residues in the CDR3. Trimming took 5 bases from V and 7 from J; bases not matched to a gene: 7.

With respect to this clone: The junction shows a germline mismatch at one end, possibly a read error. The read terminates 3 residues before the CDR3 end, so the remaining end is supplied by the germline J gene. The sample has other DNA sequences that encode this CDR3 too. The chain carries TRBV7-2 and TRBJ1-3, with D perhaps TRBD1 (6 bases). CDR3 length: 15 residues. Germline CDR1 and CDR2: SGHTA and FQGNSA. The sequenced part of the CDR3 DNA is TGTGCCAGCAGCCCATGGACAGCCTCTGGAAACACA. This encodes CASSPWTASGNT. The entire CDR3 protein reads CASSPWTASGNTIYF.

As concerns this clone: The read gets to within 3 residues of the CDR3 end, and the germline J gene fills in the rest. The rearrangement uses TRBV19 and TRBJ1-4; D unresolved. V was cut by 4 bases and J by 8 bases, with 20 bases left in between. The CDR3 extends over 16 amino acids. Germline values: CDR1 LNHDA, CDR2 SQIVND (reference sequence). CDR3 bases read: TGTGCCAGTAGTACCACGAGGGCGGGATTTAGAGAAAAA. This codes for CASSTTRAGFREK. The full-length CDR3 reads as CASSTTRAGFREKLFF. The full variable domain, completed using reference TRBV19 and TRBJ1-4, is DGGITQSPKYLFRKEGQNVTLSCEQNLNHDAMYWYRQDPGQGLRLIYYSQIVNDFQKGDIAEGYSVSREKKESFPLTVTSAQKNPTAFYLCASSTTRAGFREKLFFGSGTQLSVL.

As to this clone: The CDR3 extends 3 residues past the end of the read, so its final part is completed from the germline J gene. The rearrangement links TRBV30 to TRBJ1-2; D not certain. Germline V gene lookup returns CDR1 GTSNPN and CDR2 SVGIG (reference sequence). The CDR3 is 13 amino acids. V lost 2 bases and J 4 bases, leaving 11 bases between the germline ends. The CDR3 loop reads CAWSIMDFYGYTF. The part of the CDR3 DNA that was read is TGTGCCTGGAGTATAATGGACTTCTATGGC.

Concerning this clone itself: The read ends 3 residues shy of where the CDR3 ends; the end is completed using the germline J gene. This chain connects TRBV18 to TRBJ1-2; TRBD1 matches 7 bases. The germline CDR1 and CDR2 sequences are KGHSH and LQKENI. The CDR3 runs to 16 residues. The CDR3 here is CASSPTTGSLIYDYTF. CDR3 bases read: TGTGCCAGCTCACCAACGACAGGGAGTCTCATCTACGAC. The full variable domain, its missing parts supplied by reference TRBV18 and TRBJ1-2, is NAGVMQNPRHLVRRRGQEARLRCSPMKGHSHVYWYRQLPEEGLKFMVYLQKENIIDESGMPKERFSAEFPKEGPSILRIQQVVRGDSAAYFCASSPTTGSLIYDYTFGSGTRLTVV.

With respect to this clone: From the germline J gene comes the end of the CDR3, since the read stops 3 residues before it. The V gene is TRBV5-6, the J gene TRBJ2-5, with D hard to call. The CDR3 sequence is 14 residues long. CDR1 and CDR2 (germline): SGHDT, YYEEEE. Trimming took off 3 bases at V and 1 base at J, with 10 bases between the two ends. Partial CDR3 DNA: TGTGCCAGCAGCTACTTTTACGGCCAAGAGACC. Protein: CASSYFYGQET. The CDR3, in full, reads CASSYFYGQETQYF.

CDR3 bases read: TGTGCCAGCACCCTCCGCGGGCTCTGGGCCAACGTC. Translating gives CASTLRGLWANV. The complete CDR3 sequence is CASTLRGLWANVLTF. The chain joins TRBV12-3 or TRBV12-4 to TRBJ2-6, with TRBD2 as a possible D gene (5 bases). The read gets to within 3 residues of the CDR3 end, and the germline J gene fills in the rest. This CDR3 is 15 amino acids long. V was shortened by 7 bases and J by 5 bases, with 15 bases between the two germline ends.

CDR3 sequence: CASSDLGAGELFF. The sequenced part of the CDR3 DNA is TGTGCCAGCAGTGATCTAGGCGCCGGGGAG. This sequence joins TRBV2 and TRBJ2-2; the D is unclear. The CDR3 end falls 3 residues outside the read, so it is completed with the germline J gene. Germline lookup yields CDR1 SNHLY and CDR2 FYNNEI. V lost 3 bases to trimming and J lost 6 bases, with 8 bases between them. The CDR3 runs to 13 residues.

Of note for this clone: The read finishes 3 residues shy of the CDR3 end, and the germline J gene is used to complete it. This chain connects TRBV2 to TRBJ1-2, with TRBD1 matching over 9 bases. The CDR3 totals 12 residues. CDR1 is SNHLY, CDR2 FYNNEI, per germline. CDR3 sequence: CASSGDRGGYTF. CDR3 DNA (partial): TGTGCCAGCAGTGGAGACAGGGGGGGC.

A note on this clone: Read sequence stops 3 residues before the CDR3 end, and the germline J gene provides the missing end. The chain combines TRBV2 with TRBJ2-5, with D perhaps matching TRBD2 (7 bases). This CDR3 has 15 amino acids. The germline V gene encodes CDR1 SNHLY and CDR2 FYNNEI. Trimming left V 2 bases short and J 2 bases short, with 12 bases between. Incomplete CDR3 DNA: TGTGCCAGCAGTGAACGGCGGGGGCTACAAGAGACC. Translating it yields CASSERRGLQET. The full CDR3 reads CASSERRGLQETQYF.